This entry lists 10 T cell receptor beta chains sequenced from one sample in a study of PD-1 blockade in mismatch repair-deficient tumors (dated by TCRdb to about 2017). To prepare the library, the immunoSEQ multiplex PCR assay was applied. TCRdb holds this immuneACCESS table with in-frame rearrangements only. Some clones are missing; in checked studies, unresolved V genes explain under half, and the rest has no known cause. The sample table shows about 120,000 clones, and about 74% are seen once. 4% to 6% of the sample belongs to the ten largest clones. The sequencing used peripheral blood, collected 60 weeks after starting pembrolizumab. The receptors shown here come from an adult with mismatch repair-deficient cancer.

This chain connects TRBV12-5 to TRBJ2-7, with TRBD2 matching 7 bases. J lost 4 bases, V lost 1 base, and 10 bases had no gene match. Germline assignment: CDR1 LGHNT and CDR2 FRNRAP. The CDR3 consists of 16 residues. CDR3 DNA: TGTGCTAGTGGTTTGGCCCCCGGGACTACCATTTACGAGCAGTACTTC. It codes for CASGLAPGTTIYEQYF.

The chain links TRBV18 to TRBJ2-3; the D is unclear. The CDR3 has 11 residues. With 8 bases removed from V and 4 bases from J, the gap between germline ends came to 7 bases. Germline CDR1 is KGHSH and CDR2 is LQKENI. For the CDR3, the DNA is TGTGCCAGCCTATCATCAGATACGCAGTATTTT. It encodes CASLSSDTQYF.

V gene TRBV7-9 combines with J gene TRBJ2-3; D unresolved. This CDR3 comprises 14 residues. V was pared by 6 bases and J by 0 bases, with 10 bases between. Germline CDR1 is SEHNR and CDR2 is FQNEAQ (reference sequence). CDR3: CASRPTTSTDTQYF. In DNA form, the CDR3 reads TGTGCCAGCAGGCCTACTACTAGCACAGATACGCAGTATTTT.

This clone has just a few counts. V and J are TRBV2 and TRBJ2-1, with no clear D. The V end lost 5 bases, the J end lost 6 bases, and 8 bases lay between the germline ends. The CDR3 length is 12 residues. The germline V gene has CDR1 SNHLY and CDR2 FYNNEI. The CDR3 is CASSPLINEQFF. In DNA, the CDR3 is TGTGCCAGCAGTCCGTTGATCAATGAGCAGTTCTTC.

The chain links TRBV5-1 to TRBJ2-2; D may match TRBD1 or TRBD2 (5 bases each). CDR3 length: 14 amino acids. Trimming took off 5 bases at V and 1 base at J, with 9 bases between the two ends. Germline CDR1 SGHRS, CDR2 YFSETQ. The CDR3 loop is CASRGPLNTGELFF. In DNA form, the CDR3 reads TGCGCCAGCAGGGGACCGTTGAACACCGGGGAGCTGTTTTTT.

The chain is built from TRBV28 and TRBJ1-1; maybe TRBD1 (6 bases). Germline lookup yields CDR1 MDHEN and CDR2 SYDVKM. This CDR3 has 14 amino acids. The V end lost 6 bases, the J end lost 5 bases, and 16 bases lay between the germline ends. Here the CDR3 DNA reads TGTGCCAGCAGCCCCCCCGGGGGCTGGACTGAAGCTTTCTTT. Translation: CASSPPGGWTEAFF.

The chain uses TRBV29-1 and TRBJ2-3; TRBD2 matches at 11 bases. Germline CDR1 is SQVTM and CDR2 is ANQGSEA. The CDR3 totals 12 residues. J lost 5 bases, V lost 8 bases, and 3 bases had no gene match. CDR3 region: CSYTSGRDTQYF. The CDR3 bases are TGCAGCTACACTAGCGGGAGAGATACGCAGTATTTT.

The J gene is TRBJ1-2, the V gene TRBV5-4, with 9 positions matching TRBD1. The CDR3 loop spans 15 amino acids. From germline, CDR1 is SGHNT and CDR2 YYREEE (reference sequence). V was pared by 3 bases and J by 7 bases, with 10 bases of the junction left unmatched. CDR3 coding DNA: TGTGCCAGCAGCTCCTACAGGGGGCCTCAGGGTGGCTACACCTTC. Amino acid sequence: CASSSYRGPQGGYTF.

This clone appeared a few times. V gene TRBV13 combines with J gene TRBJ1-1; D remains ambiguous. CDR1 PRHDT and CDR2 FYEKMQ come from the germline V gene (reference sequence). The ends were cut back, 7 bases at V and 6 bases at J, with 18 bases in the middle. This CDR3 contains 14 residues. The CDR3 nucleotides read TGTGCCAGCATGAGACTCTCCGGGATGCCTGAAGCTTTCTTT. Its protein is CASMRLSGMPEAFF.

V usage is TRBV5-6 and J usage is TRBJ2-1; D is possibly TRBD2 (5 bases). Germline V gene lookup returns CDR1 SGHDT and CDR2 YYEEEE. The V gene lost 4 bases and the J gene lost 3 bases, with 17 bases spanning the gap. CDR3 length: 16 amino acids. The CDR3 region is CASSAGPIIIYNEQFF. In DNA form, the CDR3 reads TGTGCCAGCAGCGCGGGTCCTATTATTATCTACAATGAGCAGTTCTTC.